This T cell receptor (beta chain) was documented in a study of T cell responses to AZD1222 COVID-19 vaccine. Study-level points and caveats: Regions 160-218 and 743-854 held dominance among vaccine-associated CD4 TCRs, which spanned spike. White British ancestry dominated among donors, who included more females, and clonal diversity was possibly underestimated. The study found Spike-specific TCR breadth and depth rose after two AZD1222 doses. The study identified only a handful of AZD1222 recipients as seropositive at baseline.

Generated by immunoSEQ multiplex PCR, the TCRdb table keeps only in-frame clones and is missing some. The sample has 80,000 or so clones, roughly 80% seen once. Looked up from germline, CDR1 is SGHTA and CDR2 is FQGNSA. V lost 1 base and J 1 base, leaving 8 bases between the germline ends. The CDR3 is made up of 15 amino acids. Points on this clone: Its cognate antigen is unknown.

The chain employs TRBV7-2 and TRBJ1-3; D is unclear. Sequenced material: peripheral blood, taken on day 0 of AZD1222 vaccination. The receptor was derived from an adult in good health. The CDR3 DNA sequence: TGTGCCAGCAGCTTAGGTCGGGGTTCTGGAAACACCATATATTTT. Its translation is CASSLGRGSGNTIYF.